This record looks at one T cell receptor (beta chain) sequence and its context. Its matching antigen is unknown. This sample was taken from a study of beta chain features in type 1 diabetes. General study findings and limits: Reads derived from cDNA could over-represent cells showing high TCR expression. Healthy donors had naive, central memory and Treg TCRB repertoires that appeared less similar than those seen among patients. Moderately but significantly shorter TCRB CDR3s were found in Type 1 diabetes patients in all four CD4+ subsets.

One heparinised blood draw, averaging about 100 mL, came from each donor. It was via CD45RO/CCR7/CD25/CD127/CD95/CD27 that CD4+ naive, central memory, regulatory and stem cell-like memory cells were sorted. The CDR3 contains 15 residues. V lost 0 bases to trimming and J lost 7 bases, with 14 bases between them. Germline-derived CDR1 and CDR2 are SGHRS and YFSETQ. Since all of the isolated RNA was reverse transcribed, expressed TCRB transcripts were what got sequenced. TCRdb keeps only in-frame clones here, not all; method: immunoSEQ multiplex PCR. The data contain 630,000 or so clones, about 14% of them singletons.

Sequenced: naive CD4+ T cells from blood. J is TRBJ2-1 and V is TRBV5-1; D is unclear. This receptor was taken from a man between 18 and 35 years old with type 1 diabetes. The CDR3 nucleotides read TGCGCCAGCAGCTTGGCGATAGATCGTGGTAATGAGCAGTTCTTC. It codes for CASSLAIDRGNEQFF.